A single sample gave rise to the 23 T cell receptor beta chains below, sequenced in a study of glioma-infiltrating T cells after dendritic cell vaccination. Here immunoSEQ multiplex PCR was the method, and the copy in TCRdb shows in-frame clones only, minus some. The table includes fewer than 40,000 clones, more than 85% detected once. The sequences come from blood, collected before dendritic cell vaccination. The receptors derive from a human donor with glioblastoma.

The CDR3 sequence: CSAMIGEGQYF. The CDR3 DNA follows: TGCAGTGCTATGATCGGGGAGGGGCAGTACTTC. V usage is TRBV20-1 and J usage is TRBJ2-7, with 7 bases lining up with TRBD2. CDR1 is DFQATT and CDR2 is SNEGSKA in the germline V gene (reference sequence). Trimming at V came to 4 bases and at J to 9 bases, leaving 6 bases not matched to a gene. The CDR3 loop spans 11 amino acids.

This clone turned up a few times. The chain combines TRBV19 with TRBJ1-6; a weak D match, TRBD1 (6 bases). This CDR3 has 16 residues. The ends were cut back, 3 bases at V and 2 bases at J, with 11 bases in the middle. Germline V CDR1 and CDR2: LNHDA, SQIVND (reference sequence). The CDR3 here is CASSMTGITYNSPLHF. The CDR3 DNA is TGTGCCAGTAGTATGACAGGTATCACCTATAATTCACCCCTCCACTTT.

The V call is TRBV5-1, the J call TRBJ2-3; 10 bases match TRBD1. J lost 4 bases, V lost 3 bases, and 2 bases had no gene match. Germline V gene data show CDR1 as SGHRS and CDR2 as YFSETQ. The length of the CDR3 is 14 residues. Here the CDR3 reads CASSSGQGPDTQYF. The CDR3 coding sequence is TGCGCCAGCAGCTCGGGACAGGGGCCAGATACGCAGTATTTT.

The gene calls are TRBV6-5 and TRBJ2-5, with 9 bases that match TRBD2. After removal of 0 bases from V and 6 bases from J, the junction contained 8 bases not matched to a gene. Germline assignment: CDR1 MNHEY and CDR2 SVGAGI. The CDR3 spans 16 residues. The DNA of the CDR3 is TGTGCCAGCAGTTACTCGAAGTCTAGCGGGGATAAGACCCAGTACTTC. Protein sequence: CASSYSKSSGDKTQYF.

V usage is TRBV6-1 and J usage is TRBJ1-3, with no clear D. Between the trimmed V and J ends, which lost 2 bases and 4 bases, there was a span of 15 bases. Germline CDR1 and CDR2: MNHNS and SASEGT. CDR3 length: 16 residues. The CDR3 region has the DNA TGTGCCAGCAGTGAAACGGTGATGGGGAGAGGAAACACCATATATTTT. This encodes CASSETVMGRGNTIYF.

The V and J genes are TRBV7-8 and TRBJ1-2, with 8 bases identical to TRBD1. The V gene end was trimmed by 5 bases and the J gene end by 3 bases; junction bases not matched to a gene: 11. This CDR3 contains 16 residues. Looked up from germline, CDR1 is SGHVS and CDR2 is FQNEAQ. The CDR3 protein is CASSPRQGQRDYGYTF. The DNA for the CDR3 is TGTGCCAGCAGCCCGCGACAGGGGCAGAGAGACTATGGCTACACCTTC.

The chain is built from TRBV4-1 and TRBJ2-3; 9 positions agree with TRBD2. In germline, CDR1 is MGHRA, CDR2 YSYEKL. After removal of 4 bases from V and 2 bases from J, the junction contained 13 bases not matched to a gene. This CDR3 region has 18 residues. The CDR3 DNA reads TGCGCCAGCAGCCGCAGCCCCGGGCGGGGGGGATACACAGATACGCAGTATTTT. It translates to CASSRSPGRGGYTDTQYF.

V usage is TRBV7-9 and J usage is TRBJ1-1; D not certain. Trimming pared 4 bases from V and 5 bases from J, leaving 14 bases between. The CDR3 has 14 residues. Per germline, CDR1 SEHNR and CDR2 FQNEAQ (reference sequence). CDR3 sequence reads: CASSWEGIGTEAFF. Here the CDR3 DNA reads TGTGCCAGCAGCTGGGAGGGAATTGGAACTGAAGCTTTCTTT.

This sequence joins TRBV19 and TRBJ2-5, with 8 bases aligning to TRBD2. There are 15 residues in the CDR3. The germline gives CDR1 LNHDA, CDR2 SQIVND (reference sequence). V was pared by 6 bases and J by 1 base, with 7 bases of the junction left unmatched. The CDR3 sequence: CASRASGGRQETQYF. CDR3 DNA sequence: TGTGCCAGTAGAGCCTCGGGGGGGCGCCAAGAGACCCAGTACTTC.

The chain is built from TRBV5-4 and TRBJ2-5; TRBD1 aligns across 7 bases. Trimming took 6 bases from V and 3 from J; bases not matched to a gene: 5. The CDR3 totals 13 residues. The V gene's germline CDR1 is SGHNT and CDR2 YYREEE (reference sequence). CDR3 amino acids: CASKQGTEETQYF. For the CDR3, the DNA is TGTGCCAGCAAACAGGGGACCGAAGAGACCCAGTACTTC.

V gene TRBV18 combines with J gene TRBJ1-2, with 9 bases matching TRBD1. Losses at the gene ends were 3 bases for V and 7 bases for J; bases not matched to a gene: 3. The CDR3 has 13 residues. Germline V lookup: CDR1 KGHSH, CDR2 LQKENI. The CDR3 bases are TGTGCCAGCTCACCCGGGACAGGGACTGGCTACACCTTC. Amino acids: CASSPGTGTGYTF.

This chain links TRBV10-3 with TRBJ2-5, with D maybe TRBD2 (7 bases). The length of the CDR3 is 15 residues. Germline V gene lookup returns CDR1 ENHRY and CDR2 SYGVKD. The germline V and J ends were trimmed by 0 bases and 5 bases, with 13 bases remaining between them. The CDR3 loop reads CAISESGGGQETQYF. The CDR3, as DNA: TGTGCCATCAGTGAGTCTGGGGGGGGGCAGGAGACCCAGTACTTC.

The chain uses TRBV19 and TRBJ2-6; 12 bases fit TRBD1. V was pared by 5 bases and J by 3 bases, with 5 bases of the junction left unmatched. CDR1 is LNHDA and CDR2 is SQIVND in the germline V gene (reference sequence). The CDR3 contains 17 residues. The CDR3: CASSAGDRGRGANVLTF. The CDR3 DNA follows: TGTGCCAGTAGTGCCGGGGACAGGGGGCGTGGGGCCAACGTCCTGACTTTC.

This clone was recorded a few times. The J gene is TRBJ1-1, the V gene TRBV9; D ambiguous. This CDR3 is built from 14 residues. The germline V gene encodes CDR1 SGDLS and CDR2 YYNGEE. Trimming took off 0 bases at V and 2 bases at J, with 8 bases between the two ends. For the CDR3, the DNA is TGTGCCAGCAGCGTAGCACAGCTTAACACTGAAGCTTTCTTT. Translated, it gives CASSVAQLNTEAFF.

The chain combines TRBV7-9 with TRBJ1-4; possibly TRBD1 for D (5 bases). Germline assignment: CDR1 SEHNR and CDR2 FQNEAQ (reference sequence). CDR3 length equals 15 residues. The V end was cut by 11 bases, the J end by 2 bases, with 18 bases between. CDR3 coding DNA: TGTGCCGTATCCAACCAGGGCGGCACTAATGAAAAACTGTTTTTT. Residues: CAVSNQGGTNEKLFF.

This chain joins TRBV5-1 and TRBJ1-2; D may be TRBD1 (6 bases). The CDR3 sequence is 13 residues long. With 4 bases removed from V and 3 bases from J, the gap between germline ends came to 10 bases. Germline V gene lookup returns CDR1 SGHRS and CDR2 YFSETQ. This chain's CDR3 is CASSKGGDYGYTF. In DNA form, the CDR3 reads TGCGCCAGCAGCAAGGGGGGGGACTATGGCTACACCTTC. Looking up the rest from reference TRBV5-1 and TRBJ1-2 gives the full variable domain: KAGVTQTPRYLIKTRGQQVTLSCSPISGHRSVSWYQQTPGQGLQFLFEYFSETQRNKGNFPGRFSGRQFSNSRSEMNVSTLELGDSALYLCASSKGGDYGYTFGSGTRLTVV.

The CDR3 DNA follows: TGTGCCAGCAGCCCAGTCGGACAGGGGCACACCGGGGAGCTGTTTTTT. Residues: CASSPVGQGHTGELFF. This chain joins TRBV5-4 and TRBJ2-2; 9 nucleotides line up with TRBD1. The CDR3 is 16 amino acids. Germline loops: CDR1 SGHNT, CDR2 YYREEE (reference sequence). After removal of 4 bases from V and 3 bases from J, the junction contained 7 bases not matched to a gene.

This clone has only one observation. This chain links TRBV7-9 with TRBJ2-1, with TRBD1 matching over 9 bases. After removal of 5 bases from V and 8 bases from J, the junction contained 10 bases not matched to a gene. This CDR3 is built from 15 residues. Germline CDR1 is SEHNR and CDR2 is FQNEAQ (reference sequence). CDR3 amino acids: CASSHLGTGSDEQFF. The CDR3 nucleotides are TGTGCCAGCAGCCATCTTGGGACAGGGAGCGATGAGCAGTTCTTC.

V usage is TRBV27 and J usage is TRBJ1-6, with TRBD1 matching over 8 bases. Germline V lookup: CDR1 MNHEY, CDR2 SMNVEV (reference sequence). V gave up 6 bases and J gave up 7 bases; unmatched junction bases: 5. The length of the CDR3 is 14 residues. For the CDR3, the DNA is TGTGCCAGCAGCGGACAGGGTGAGAATTCACCCCTCCACTTT. It codes for CASSGQGENSPLHF.

The chain employs TRBV5-1 and TRBJ2-5, with D uncertain. Germline V CDR1 and CDR2: SGHRS, YFSETQ. The CDR3 extends over 14 amino acids. Trimming pared 1 base from V and 0 bases from J, leaving 7 bases between. CDR3 in DNA: TGCGCCAGCAGCTTGATGCGCAACCAAGAGACCCAGTACTTC. It is translated as CASSLMRNQETQYF.

The chain combines TRBV5-4 with TRBJ2-1, with D tentatively TRBD2 (6 bases). Germline loops: CDR1 SGHNT, CDR2 YYREEE (reference sequence). The CDR3 spans 16 residues. The ends were cut back, 3 bases at V and 3 bases at J, with 16 bases in the middle. In DNA, the CDR3 is TGTGCCAGCAGCTCAAACCGGGACTCCAGCTACAATGAGCAGTTCTTC. It encodes CASSSNRDSSYNEQFF.

This clone was detected only a few times. The chain links TRBV4-1 to TRBJ2-5; D call uncertain. The CDR3 spans 15 residues. Trimming left V 3 bases short and J 3 bases short, with 14 bases between. The germline V gene has CDR1 MGHRA and CDR2 YSYEKL. For the CDR3, the DNA is TGCGCCAGCAGCCAGTTCCATACCTATAAAGAGACCCAGTACTTC. Protein: CASSQFHTYKETQYF.

The CDR3 sequence is CASSFNGDSSYEQYF. Here the CDR3 DNA reads TGTGCCAGCAGCTTCAACGGAGACTCCTCCTACGAGCAGTACTTC. The chain recombines TRBV7-2 with TRBJ2-7; no clear D. The CDR3 is 15 residues long. Germline lookup yields CDR1 SGHTA and CDR2 FQGNSA. V lost 3 bases to trimming and J lost 0 bases, with 12 bases between them.